This passage covers 11 T cell receptor beta chains from one sample sequenced in a study of human T cells and chemical hapten exposure. TCRdb itself ran the RACE reads through MiXCR, one entry per CDR3 protein. The sample shows approximately 120,000 distinct CDR3 sequences, 9% to 9.5% of them seen only once. Time point of the sample: patch test 2, 6 weeks after DPC sensitization. Noted treatment: therapeutic diphenylcyclopropenone sensitization with weekly scalp DPC. This material consisted of whole blood, taken in connection with sensitization to the hapten diphenylcyclopropenone (DPC). The receptors derive from a woman in her thirties or forties with alopecia areata. Some clones in this sample may be carry-over from other donors' samples.

The chain recombines TRBV5-1 with TRBJ2-7; D not certain. The CDR3 runs to 16 residues. Trimming removed 0 bases from V and 2 bases from J, with 15 bases in between. Germline values: CDR1 SGHRS, CDR2 YFSETQ. CDR3 amino acids: CASSLGYEYGAYEQYF. The DNA of the CDR3 is TGCGCCAGCAGCTTGGGGTATGAGTACGGCGCCTACGAGCAGTACTTC.

At least ten counts were recorded for this clonotype. The rearrangement joins TRBV25-1 to TRBJ1-1; 8 bases are a match to TRBD1. Germline V gives CDR1 MGHDK, CDR2 SYGVNS. V lost 6 bases and J lost 5; bases outside the gene matches: 5. The CDR3 covers 13 residues. CDR3 residues: CASRVQGATEAFF. CDR3 nucleotides: TGTGCCAGCAGGGTGCAGGGGGCGACTGAAGCTTTCTTT.

This clonotype was observed many times. The chain has TRBV7-2 and TRBJ2-1; D is tentatively TRBD1 or TRBD2 (5 bases each). Trimming left V 2 bases short and J 4 bases short, with 18 bases between. Germline V gene lookup returns CDR1 SGHTA and CDR2 FQGNSA. This CDR3 spans 17 amino acids. The CDR3 sequence: CASSLNFGSWGYNEQFF. The DNA for the CDR3 is TGTGCCAGCAGCTTAAATTTTGGGAGTTGGGGGTACAATGAGCAGTTCTTC.

This clonotype has a count of ten or more. V and J are TRBV7-2 and TRBJ2-1; TRBD2 matches at 7 bases. V lost 4 bases and J lost 4; bases outside the gene matches: 4. The CDR3 spans 14 residues. The germline V gene has CDR1 SGHTA and CDR2 FQGNSA. DNA for the CDR3: TGTGCCAGCAGCTCCCCCGGGGGGTACAATGAGCAGTTCTTC. It specifies CASSSPGGYNEQFF.

V gene TRBV5-1 combines with J gene TRBJ1-1; the D is unclear. This CDR3 has 13 amino acids. Germline V gene lookup returns CDR1 SGHRS and CDR2 YFSETQ. Trimming took 4 bases from V and 10 from J, leaving 17 bases between them. CDR3 loop: CASSREITESAFF. CDR3 in DNA: TGCGCCAGCAGCCGGGAGATTACGGAATCAGCTTTCTTT.

This clonotype was recorded at least ten times. J is TRBJ1-2 and V is TRBV27; 9 bases agree with TRBD1. CDR3 size: 14 residues. Germline CDR1 and CDR2: MNHEY and SMNVEV (reference sequence). V trimming: 5 bases; J trimming: 5 bases; junction bases outside the gene matches: 6. CDR3: CASSPFDRGYGYTF. The CDR3 coding sequence is TGTGCCAGCAGTCCCTTCGACAGGGGGTATGGCTACACCTTC.

This clonotype was observed many times. The V gene is TRBV7-2, the J gene TRBJ2-3; tentative D call: TRBD1 (6 bases). With 6 bases removed from V and 3 bases from J, the gap between germline ends came to 16 bases. The CDR3 is 15 residues long. The germline gives CDR1 SGHTA, CDR2 FQGNSA. CDR3 region: CASRKQGGETDTQYF. The CDR3, as DNA: TGTGCCAGCAGGAAACAGGGTGGGGAGACAGATACGCAGTATTTT.

This clonotype showed up many times. The chain links TRBV18 to TRBJ1-6; D may be TRBD1 (5 bases). V gave up 3 bases and J gave up 10 bases, with 16 bases separating them. Germline CDR1 and CDR2: KGHSH and LQKENI. The length of the CDR3 is 15 residues. CDR3 amino acids: CASSPSGQGNSPLHF. CDR3 coding DNA: TGTGCCAGCTCACCTAGCGGGCAGGGAAACTCACCCCTCCACTTT.

In this sample, this clonotype turned up many times. This chain uses TRBV10-3 with TRBJ2-2; 9 bases agree with TRBD2. The germline V gene has CDR1 ENHRY and CDR2 SYGVKD. This CDR3 spans 17 amino acids. The V and J ends lost 5 bases and 4 bases, in that order; junction bases with no gene match: 11. DNA for the CDR3: TGTGCCATCAGTACCAGAGGGGGGACTAGCCCCACCGGGGAGCTGTTTTTT. Encoded protein: CAISTRGGTSPTGELFF.

This clonotype came up many times. The chain carries TRBV10-3 and TRBJ2-1; no reliable D call. Germline V gene data show CDR1 as ENHRY and CDR2 as SYGVKD. This CDR3 is built from 11 residues. V was shortened by 2 bases and J by 7 bases, with 3 bases between the two germline ends. The DNA of the CDR3 is TGTGCCATCAGTGAGGGGAATGAGCAGTTCTTC. Its protein product is CAISEGNEQFF.

The chain is built from TRBV12-3 or TRBV12-4 and TRBJ1-3; weak D call: TRBD1 (5 bases). The CDR3 has 12 amino acids. V was trimmed by 7 bases and J by 5 bases, leaving 9 bases between them. Here the CDR3 DNA reads TGTGCCAGCACCCGGGGCCGAAACACCATATATTTT. Amino acid sequence: CASTRGRNTIYF.